The entry that follows covers one TCR beta chain sequence. Its matching antigen is unknown. The data were taken from a study of cytomegalovirus exposure and HLA in healthy donors. Study-wide findings and caveats: The study labeled fewer than 200 TCR beta chains cytomegalovirus-associated. Rare TCR sequences predominated, though certain public TCRs were found in many donors. CMV antigen specificity was confirmed in vitro for three CMV-associated chains.

Sequencing was performed with immunoSEQ multiplex PCR; in TCRdb, only in-frame clones are kept and a portion is missing. The table records 200,000 to 250,000 clones, 70% to 90% of them present only once. Per germline, CDR1 MNHEY and CDR2 SVGAGI. This CDR3 spans 15 amino acids. V lost 6 bases to trimming and J lost 2 bases, with 13 bases between them. The donors were members of the validation cohort comprising approximately 110 subjects, separate from the roughly 690-subject first cohort. The rearrangement links TRBV6-5 to TRBJ1-4, with no clear D. This TCR came from a young woman in good health and CMV-seronegative. Sequencing was performed on PBMCs. The CDR3 here is CASRSAPGTNEKLFF. The DNA for the CDR3 is TGTGCCAGCAGGTCCGCACCGGGGACTAATGAAAAACTGTTTTTT.